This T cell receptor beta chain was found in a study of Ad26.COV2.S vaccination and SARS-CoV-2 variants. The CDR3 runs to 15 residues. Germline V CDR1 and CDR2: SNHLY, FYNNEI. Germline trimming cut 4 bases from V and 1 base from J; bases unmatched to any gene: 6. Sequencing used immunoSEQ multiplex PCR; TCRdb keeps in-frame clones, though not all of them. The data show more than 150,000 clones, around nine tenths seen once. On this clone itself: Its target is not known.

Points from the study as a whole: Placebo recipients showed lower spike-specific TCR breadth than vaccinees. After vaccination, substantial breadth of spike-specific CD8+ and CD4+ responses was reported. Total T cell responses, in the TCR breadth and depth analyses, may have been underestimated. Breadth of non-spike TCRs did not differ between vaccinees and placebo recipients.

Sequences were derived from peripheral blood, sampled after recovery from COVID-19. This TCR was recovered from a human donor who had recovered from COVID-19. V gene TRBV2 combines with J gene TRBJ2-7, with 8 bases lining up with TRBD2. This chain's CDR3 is CASSVERGKSYEQYF. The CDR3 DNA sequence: TGTGCCAGCAGTGTGGAGCGGGGGAAATCCTACGAGCAGTACTTC. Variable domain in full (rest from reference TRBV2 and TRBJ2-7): EPEVTQTPSHQVTQMGQEVILRCVPISNHLYFYWYRQILGQKVEFLVSFYNNEISEKSEIFDDQFSVERPDGSNFTLKIRSTKLEDSAMYFCASSVERGKSYEQYFGPGTRLTVT.